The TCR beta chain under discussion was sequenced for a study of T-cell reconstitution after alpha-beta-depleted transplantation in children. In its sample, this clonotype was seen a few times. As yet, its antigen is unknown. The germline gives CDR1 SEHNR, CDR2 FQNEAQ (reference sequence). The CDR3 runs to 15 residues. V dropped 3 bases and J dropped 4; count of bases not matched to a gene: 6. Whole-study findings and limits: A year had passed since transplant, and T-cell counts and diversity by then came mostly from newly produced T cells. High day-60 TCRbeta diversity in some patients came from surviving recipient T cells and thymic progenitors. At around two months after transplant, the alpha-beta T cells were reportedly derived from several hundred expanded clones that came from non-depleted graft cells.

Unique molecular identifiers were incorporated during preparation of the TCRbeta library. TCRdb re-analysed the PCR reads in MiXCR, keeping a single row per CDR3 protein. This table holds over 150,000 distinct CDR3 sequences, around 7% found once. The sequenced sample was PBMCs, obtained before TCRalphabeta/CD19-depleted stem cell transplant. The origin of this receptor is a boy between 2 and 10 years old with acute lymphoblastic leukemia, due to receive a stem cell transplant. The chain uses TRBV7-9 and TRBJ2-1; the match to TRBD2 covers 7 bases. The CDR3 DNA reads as TGTGCCAGCAGCTTGGAGCGGGGAATATACAATGAGCAGTTCTTC. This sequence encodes CASSLERGIYNEQFF.